These 15 T cell receptor beta chains were sequenced from one sample in a study of cytomegalovirus exposure and HLA in healthy donors. The PCR had 60 Vbeta and 13 Jbeta primers. TCRdb's copy holds only in-frame clones and misses some; the assay was immunoSEQ multiplex PCR. The table has about 130,000 clones, 80% seen once; the top ten hold 5.3%. Sample: PBMCs. These receptors were obtained from a man aged 25-45 years in good health and CMV-seronegative.

V gene TRBV5-1 combines with J gene TRBJ2-1; D is possibly TRBD1 (6 bases). The CDR3 consists of 15 residues. Trimming pared 1 base from V and 6 bases from J, leaving 14 bases between. Germline values: CDR1 SGHRS, CDR2 YFSETQ. The CDR3 nucleotides read TGCGCCAGCAGCTTGTTAGGTGCGGACAGCAATGAGCAGTTCTTC. Protein: CASSLLGADSNEQFF.

The chain has TRBV5-4 and TRBJ2-6; possible D gene TRBD1, 6 bases. The length of the CDR3 is 15 residues. CDR1 SGHNT and CDR2 YYREEE come from the germline V gene (reference sequence). Trimming stripped 0 bases from V and 2 bases from J, with 6 bases between. CDR3 DNA sequence: TGTGCCAGCAGCTTGGCAGGGGCTGGGGCCAACGTCCTGACTTTC. Translated: CASSLAGAGANVLTF.

This sequence joins TRBV15 and TRBJ1-4; TRBD1 is a possible D gene (6 bases). V lost 1 base to trimming and J lost 5 bases, with 8 bases between them. In germline, CDR1 is LNHNV, CDR2 YYDKDF (reference sequence). The CDR3 runs 14 residues. CDR3 DNA: TGTGCCACCAGCAGAGCTACAGGGAATGAAAAACTGTTTTTT. This translates into CATSRATGNEKLFF.

This clone was observed a few times. The rearrangement uses TRBV29-1 and TRBJ1-4, with a possible D match to TRBD1 (5 bases). Germline V lookup: CDR1 SQVTM, CDR2 ANQGSEA. V lost 4 bases, J lost 7 bases, and 7 bases lay in between. The CDR3 loop spans 11 amino acids. In DNA, the CDR3 is TGCAGCGTTGGCCAGGGTGAAAAACTGTTTTTT. Translated, it gives CSVGQGEKLFF.

This clone was recorded once. The chain recombines TRBV6-6 with TRBJ1-2; possibly TRBD1 for D (5 bases). CDR1 is MNHNY and CDR2 is SVGAGI in the germline V gene (reference sequence). With 6 bases removed from V and 6 bases from J, the gap between germline ends came to 14 bases. This CDR3 contains 13 residues. The CDR3 sequence: CASRGYRSDGYTF. The CDR3 DNA reads as TGTGCCAGCAGAGGCTACAGGTCCGATGGCTACACCTTC.

This chain joins TRBV19 and TRBJ2-6; D is unclear. The CDR3 is 15 residues long. With 1 base removed from V and 1 base from J, the gap between germline ends came to 5 bases. Germline CDR1 is LNHDA and CDR2 is SQIVND (reference sequence). The CDR3 protein is CASSIGASGANVLTF. The CDR3 DNA sequence: TGTGCCAGTAGTATAGGCGCTTCTGGGGCCAACGTCCTGACTTTC.

V usage is TRBV6-1 and J usage is TRBJ1-1, with D maybe TRBD1 (6 bases). The V end was cut by 6 bases, the J end by 3 bases, with 14 bases between. CDR1 is MNHNS, CDR2 SASEGT, per germline. This CDR3 contains 14 residues. This CDR3 is CASRGQGRDTEAFF. CDR3 in DNA: TGTGCCAGCAGGGGCCAGGGGAGGGACACTGAAGCTTTCTTT.

The rearrangement uses TRBV7-4 and TRBJ2-5; unclear D gene. Germline lookup yields CDR1 SGHVT and CDR2 SQSDAQ. This CDR3 is built from 13 residues. V lost 2 bases, J lost 5 bases, and 9 bases lay in between. The CDR3 region has the DNA TGTGCCAGCAGCTTACATTGGCGGGAGACCCAGTACTTC. Its protein product is CASSLHWRETQYF. Using reference TRBV7-4 and TRBJ2-5 for the parts outside the CDR3, the full variable domain is GAGVSQSPRYKVAKRGRDVALRCDSISGHVTLYWYRQTLGQGSEVLTYSQSDAQRDKSGRPSGRFSAERPERSVSTLKIQRTEQGDSAVYLCASSLHWRETQYFGPGTRLLVL.

This clone was found once. This chain connects TRBV18 to TRBJ1-1; 9 bases are shared with TRBD1. Germline V gene lookup returns CDR1 KGHSH and CDR2 LQKENI. The CDR3 runs to 14 residues. The V segment lost 5 bases and the J segment 1 base; nucleotides outside the gene matches: 2. The CDR3: CASSMGQGNTEAFF. The CDR3 coding sequence is TGTGCCAGCTCAATGGGACAGGGGAACACTGAAGCTTTCTTT.

The V gene is TRBV7-9, the J gene TRBJ2-1, with 8 nucleotides matching TRBD2. The V gene's germline CDR1 is SEHNR and CDR2 FQNEAQ (reference sequence). Germline trimming cut 4 bases from V and 7 bases from J; bases unmatched to any gene: 12. The CDR3 covers 16 residues. DNA for the CDR3: TGTGCCAGCAGCTACAGGGCGGGGGGTCTAGCAAATGAGCAGTTCTTC. Protein: CASSYRAGGLANEQFF.

This chain joins TRBV4-2 and TRBJ2-1, with 10 bases matching TRBD1. J lost 5 bases, V lost 0 bases, and 7 bases had no gene match. The CDR3 contains 17 residues. The germline V gene has CDR1 LGHNA and CDR2 YNFKEQ. The CDR3 sequence: CASSQDFRDRGDNEQFF. As DNA, the CDR3 is TGTGCCAGCAGCCAAGATTTTCGGGACAGGGGAGACAATGAGCAGTTCTTC.

This chain connects TRBV7-2 to TRBJ2-2; 12 nucleotides align to TRBD2. The length of the CDR3 is 17 residues. The V gene end was trimmed by 4 bases and the J gene end by 6 bases; junction bases not matched to a gene: 9. Germline CDR1 SGHTA, CDR2 FQGNSA. The CDR3 DNA reads TGTGCCAGCAGCTCCAGACTAGCGGGAGTAGTGGCCGGGGAGCTGTTTTTT. Protein product: CASSSRLAGVVAGELFF.

The V and J genes are TRBV12-5 and TRBJ1-2; D might be TRBD1 (5 bases). Trimming stripped 6 bases from V and 3 bases from J, with 14 bases between. The CDR3 has 14 residues. Germline V gene sequence: CDR1 LGHNT, CDR2 FRNRAP. CDR3 in amino acids: CASGPSDRDYGYTF. CDR3 bases: TGTGCTAGTGGCCCCTCTGACAGAGACTATGGCTACACCTTC.

The chain recombines TRBV9 with TRBJ2-3; D might be TRBD2 (7 bases). Trimming left V 2 bases short and J 0 bases short, with 16 bases between. CDR1 is SGDLS, CDR2 YYNGEE, per germline. CDR3 size: 17 residues. CDR3 bases: TGTGCCAGCAGCGTCAACGGAGGGGGGGTAAGCACAGATACGCAGTATTTT. This sequence encodes CASSVNGGGVSTDTQYF.

The chain recombines TRBV4-3 with TRBJ2-7, with unresolved D. V dropped 1 base and J dropped 1 base, with 8 bases sitting between them. Germline CDR1 and CDR2: LGHNA and YSLEER. This CDR3 spans 14 amino acids. Here the CDR3 DNA reads TGCGCCAGCAGCCAAGGACTGGAGTCCTACGAGCAGTACTTC. Translation: CASSQGLESYEQYF.